This T cell receptor (beta chain) was sequenced for a study of Graves' ophthalmopathy and Graves' hyperthyroidism. Active ophthalmopathy (CAS at least 3, NOSPECS at least 4), lasting under 3 months. Comments on this clonotype: The antigen remains undetermined.

Study results and limitations: Blood samples also showed most expanded thyroid clonotypes exceeding 0.001 frequency.

Amplification from RNA transcripts yielded the TCR beta CDR3 regions. HTBI primers were employed in first-round RT-PCR, then a second-round multiplex PCR followed. TCRdb ran MiXCR on the multiplex PCR reads and lists one entry per CDR3 protein. The data hold 650,000 to 800,000 distinct CDR3 sequences, with roughly two fifths observed a single time. This CDR3 has 14 amino acids. Between the trimmed V and J ends, which lost 0 bases and 7 bases, there was a span of 12 bases. CDR1 and CDR2 (germline): SGHVS, FQNEAQ. Input material: peripheral blood. The source of this sequence is an adult man with Graves' ophthalmopathy. This chain joins TRBV7-8 and TRBJ1-2; D may be TRBD1 (6 bases). The CDR3 region is CASSLAIAGVGYTF. The CDR3 DNA is TGTGCCAGCAGCTTAGCGATAGCAGGGGTTGGCTACACCTTC.